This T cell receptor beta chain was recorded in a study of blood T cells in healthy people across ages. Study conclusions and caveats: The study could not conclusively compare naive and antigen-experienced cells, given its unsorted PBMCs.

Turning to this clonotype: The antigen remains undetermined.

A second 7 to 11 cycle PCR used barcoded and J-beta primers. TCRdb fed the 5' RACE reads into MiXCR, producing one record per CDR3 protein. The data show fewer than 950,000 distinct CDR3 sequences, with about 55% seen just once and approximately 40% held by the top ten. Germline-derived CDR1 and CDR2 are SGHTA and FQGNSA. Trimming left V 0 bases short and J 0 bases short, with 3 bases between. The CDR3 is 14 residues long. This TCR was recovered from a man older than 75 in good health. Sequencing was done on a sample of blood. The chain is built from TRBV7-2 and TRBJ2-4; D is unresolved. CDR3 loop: CASSLARAKNIQYF. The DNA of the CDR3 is TGTGCCAGCAGCTTAGCACGAGCCAAAAACATTCAGTACTTC.